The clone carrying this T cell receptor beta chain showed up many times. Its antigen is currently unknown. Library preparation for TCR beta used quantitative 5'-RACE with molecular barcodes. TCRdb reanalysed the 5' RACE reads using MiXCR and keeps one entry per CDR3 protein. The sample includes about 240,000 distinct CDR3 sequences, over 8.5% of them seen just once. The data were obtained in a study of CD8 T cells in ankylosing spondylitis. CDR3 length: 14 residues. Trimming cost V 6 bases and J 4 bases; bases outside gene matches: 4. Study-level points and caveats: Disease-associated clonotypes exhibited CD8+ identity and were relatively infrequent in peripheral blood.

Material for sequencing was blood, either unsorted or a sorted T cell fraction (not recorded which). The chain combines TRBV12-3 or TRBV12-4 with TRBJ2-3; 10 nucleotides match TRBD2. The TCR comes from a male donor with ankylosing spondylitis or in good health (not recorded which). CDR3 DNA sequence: TGTGCCAGCAGACTAGCGGGAAGTTCAGATACGCAGTATTTT. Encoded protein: CASRLAGSSDTQYF.